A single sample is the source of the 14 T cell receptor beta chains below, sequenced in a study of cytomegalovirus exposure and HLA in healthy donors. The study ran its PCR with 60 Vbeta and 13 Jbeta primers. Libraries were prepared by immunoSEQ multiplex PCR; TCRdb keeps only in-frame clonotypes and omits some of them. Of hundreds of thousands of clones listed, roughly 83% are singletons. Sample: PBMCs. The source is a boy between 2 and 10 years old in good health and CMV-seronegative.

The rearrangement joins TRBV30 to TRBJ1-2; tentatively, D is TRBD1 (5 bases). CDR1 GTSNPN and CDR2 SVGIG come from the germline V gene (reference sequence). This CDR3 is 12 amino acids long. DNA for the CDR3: TGTTCCCAACAACCCGGGGGGATTGGCTACACCTTC. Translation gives CSQQPGGIGYTF.

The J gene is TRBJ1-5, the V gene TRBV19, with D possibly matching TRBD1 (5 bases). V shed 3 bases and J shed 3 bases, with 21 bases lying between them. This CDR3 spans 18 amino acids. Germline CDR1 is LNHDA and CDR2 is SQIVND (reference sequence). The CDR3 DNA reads TGTGCCAGTAGTATCTCCACCGGTCAGGGACTCTTCAATCAGCCCCAGCATTTT. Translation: CASSISTGQGLFNQPQHF. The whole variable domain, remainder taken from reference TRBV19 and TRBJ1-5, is DGGITQSPKYLFRKEGQNVTLSCEQNLNHDAMYWYRQDPGQGLRLIYYSQIVNDFQKGDIAEGYSVSREKKESFPLTVTSAQKNPTAFYLCASSISTGQGLFNQPQHFGDGTRLSIL.

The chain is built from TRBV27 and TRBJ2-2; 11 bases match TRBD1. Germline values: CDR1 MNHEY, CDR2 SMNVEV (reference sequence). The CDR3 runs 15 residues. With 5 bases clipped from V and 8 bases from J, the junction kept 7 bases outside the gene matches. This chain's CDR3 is CASSTRTGGEGELFF. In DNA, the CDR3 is TGTGCCAGCAGTACTCGGACAGGGGGCGAGGGGGAGCTGTTTTTT.

This chain's CDR3 is CASSDSDWGSYNEQFF. CDR3 nucleotides: TGTGCCAGCAGCGACAGCGACTGGGGCTCCTACAATGAGCAGTTCTTC. The genes are TRBV14 and TRBJ2-1, with TRBD1 as a possible D gene (5 bases). The V and J ends lost 5 bases and 0 bases respectively, with 14 bases between them. Germline V gene lookup returns CDR1 SGHDN and CDR2 FVKESK. This CDR3 contains 16 residues. Full variable domain (remainder filled in from reference TRBV14 and TRBJ2-1): EAGVTQFPSHSVIEKGQTVTLRCDPISGHDNLYWYRRVMGKEIKFLLHFVKESKQDESGMPNNRFLAERTGGTYSTLKVQPAELEDSGVYFCASSDSDWGSYNEQFFGPGTRLTVL.

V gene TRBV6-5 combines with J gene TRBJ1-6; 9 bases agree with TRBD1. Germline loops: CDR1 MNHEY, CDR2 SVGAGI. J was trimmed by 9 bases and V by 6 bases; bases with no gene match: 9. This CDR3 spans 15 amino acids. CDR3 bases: TGTGCCAGCAGGCTCACCGGGACAGGGCCTTCACCCCTCCACTTT. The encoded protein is CASRLTGTGPSPLHF.

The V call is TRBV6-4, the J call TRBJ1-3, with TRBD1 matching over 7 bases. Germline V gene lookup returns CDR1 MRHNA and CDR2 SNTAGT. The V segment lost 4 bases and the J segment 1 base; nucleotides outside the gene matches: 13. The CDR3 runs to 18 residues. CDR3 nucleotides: TGTGCCAGCAGTGTAACAAACAGGGGAATAGGGTCTGGAAACACCATATATTTT. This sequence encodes CASSVTNRGIGSGNTIYF.

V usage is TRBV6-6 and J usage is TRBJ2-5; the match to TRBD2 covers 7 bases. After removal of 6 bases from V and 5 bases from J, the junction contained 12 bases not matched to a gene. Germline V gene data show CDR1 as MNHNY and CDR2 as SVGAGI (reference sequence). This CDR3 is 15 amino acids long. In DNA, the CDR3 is TGTGCCAGCAGGGGCCAGCGGGGATATCGGGAGACCCAGTACTTC. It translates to CASRGQRGYRETQYF.

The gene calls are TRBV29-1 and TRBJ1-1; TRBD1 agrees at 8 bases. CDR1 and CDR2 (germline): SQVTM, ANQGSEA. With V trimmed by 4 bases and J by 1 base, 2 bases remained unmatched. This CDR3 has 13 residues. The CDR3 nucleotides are TGCAGCGTTGCACAGGGGGGGAACACTGAAGCTTTCTTT. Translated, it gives CSVAQGGNTEAFF.

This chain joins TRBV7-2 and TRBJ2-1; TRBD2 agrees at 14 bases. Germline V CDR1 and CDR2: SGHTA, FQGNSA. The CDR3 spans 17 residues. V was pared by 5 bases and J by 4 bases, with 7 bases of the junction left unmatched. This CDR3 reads CASSAPRLAGGYNEQFF. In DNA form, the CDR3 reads TGTGCCAGCAGCGCACCCCGACTAGCGGGGGGGTACAATGAGCAGTTCTTC.

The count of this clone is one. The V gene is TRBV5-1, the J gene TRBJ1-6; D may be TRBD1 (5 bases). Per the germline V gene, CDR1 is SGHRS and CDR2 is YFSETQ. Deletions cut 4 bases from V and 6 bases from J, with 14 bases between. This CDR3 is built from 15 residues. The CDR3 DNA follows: TGCGCCAGCAGCACAGACGGGGGAAGTAATTCACCCCTCCACTTT. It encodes CASSTDGGSNSPLHF.

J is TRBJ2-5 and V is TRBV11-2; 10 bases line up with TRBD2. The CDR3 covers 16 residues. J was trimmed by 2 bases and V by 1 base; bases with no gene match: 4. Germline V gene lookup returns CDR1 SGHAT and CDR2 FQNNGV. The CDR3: CASSLGSGGSQETQYF. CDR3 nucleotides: TGTGCCAGCAGCTTAGGTAGCGGGGGGAGTCAAGAGACCCAGTACTTC.

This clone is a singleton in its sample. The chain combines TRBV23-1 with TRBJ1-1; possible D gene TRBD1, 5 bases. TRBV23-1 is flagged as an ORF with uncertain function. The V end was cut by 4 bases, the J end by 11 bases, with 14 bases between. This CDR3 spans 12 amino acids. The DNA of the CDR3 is TGCGCCAGCAGTCCCCGGGACGGGAGGGCTTTCTTT. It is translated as CASSPRDGRAFF.

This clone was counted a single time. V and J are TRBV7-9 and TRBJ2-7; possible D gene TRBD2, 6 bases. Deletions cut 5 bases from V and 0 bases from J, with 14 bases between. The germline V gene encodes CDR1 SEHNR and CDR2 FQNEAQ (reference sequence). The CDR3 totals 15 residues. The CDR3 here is CASSPFQGLSYEQYF. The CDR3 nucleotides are TGTGCCAGCAGCCCCTTTCAGGGACTCTCCTACGAGCAGTACTTC.

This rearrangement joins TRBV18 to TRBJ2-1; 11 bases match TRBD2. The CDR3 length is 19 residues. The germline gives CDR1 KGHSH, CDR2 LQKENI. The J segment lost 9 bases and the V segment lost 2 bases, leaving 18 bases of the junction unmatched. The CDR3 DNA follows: TGTGCCAGCTCACCAAACCGGATTGGACTAGCGGGTGGATATTCTGAGCAGTTCTTC. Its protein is CASSPNRIGLAGGYSEQFF. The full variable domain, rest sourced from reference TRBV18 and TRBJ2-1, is NAGVMQNPRHLVRRRGQEARLRCSPMKGHSHVYWYRQLPEEGLKFMVYLQKENIIDESGMPKERFSAEFPKEGPSILRIQQVVRGDSAAYFCASSPNRIGLAGGYSEQFFGPGTRLTVL.